This T cell receptor (beta chain) stems from a study of T-cell memory formation after mild COVID-19. Findings of the study overall: Second-wave clones that peaked on day 37 lacked confirmed SARS-CoV-2 specificity.

This CDR3 is 17 amino acids long. Germline CDR1 and CDR2: SGHRS and YFSETQ. Trimming removed 0 bases at V and 0 bases at J, with 13 bases between. The 5'RACE method, run with constant-segment primers, produced TCR alpha and TCR beta cDNA libraries (carrying sample barcodes and UMIs). TCRdb itself ran the 5' RACE reads through MiXCR, one entry per CDR3 protein. The profile covers 250,000 or so distinct CDR3 sequences, with 15% to 20% appearing a single time and approximately 22% taken by the ten largest. Notes on this clonotype: The antigen remains undetermined.

This chain connects TRBV5-1 to TRBJ1-3, with D unresolved. Sequencing was done on a sample of PBMCs or a T cell subset sorted from them (not recorded which). The source is a man aged 18 to 29 who had mild COVID-19 (a few samples of this study predate the infection). Cell type and time point are not known. DNA of the CDR3: TGCGCCAGCAGCTTGGATGGAGGCCCCTTCTCTGGAAACACCATATATTTT. Translation: CASSLDGGPFSGNTIYF.